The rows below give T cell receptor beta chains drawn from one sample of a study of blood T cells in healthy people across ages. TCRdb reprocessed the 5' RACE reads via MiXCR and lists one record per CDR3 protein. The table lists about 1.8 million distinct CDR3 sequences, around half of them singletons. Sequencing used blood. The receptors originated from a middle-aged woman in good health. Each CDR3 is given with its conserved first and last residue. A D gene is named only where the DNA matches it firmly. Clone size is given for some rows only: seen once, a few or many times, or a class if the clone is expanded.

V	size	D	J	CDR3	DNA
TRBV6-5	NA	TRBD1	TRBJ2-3	CASSLRTGEQYF	TGTGCCAGCAGTCTCAGAACAGGGGAGCAGTATTTT
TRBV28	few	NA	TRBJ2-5	CASTLSGQNQETQYF	TGTGCCAGCACCCTCTCGGGCCAAAACCAAGAGACCCAGTACTTC
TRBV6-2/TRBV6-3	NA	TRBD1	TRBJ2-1	CASSYSRQGGNEQFF	TGTGCCAGCAGTTACTCGAGACAGGGGGGGAATGAGCAGTTCTTC
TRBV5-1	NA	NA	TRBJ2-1	CASSLAAGHYNEQFF	TGCGCCAGCAGCTTGGCGGCAGGGCATTACAATGAGCAGTTCTTC
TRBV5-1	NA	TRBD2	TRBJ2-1	CASSSFSGGLGNEQFF	TGCGCCAGCAGCTCCTTTAGCGGGGGGCTTGGCAATGAGCAGTTCTTC
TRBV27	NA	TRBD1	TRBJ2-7	CASSRLRTGGYEQYF	TGTGCCAGCAGCCGGCTTCGGACAGGAGGCTACGAGCAGTACTTC
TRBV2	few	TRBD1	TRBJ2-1	CASSDRGGYNEQFF	TGTGCCAGTAGCGACAGGGGCGGGTACAATGAGCAGTTCTTC
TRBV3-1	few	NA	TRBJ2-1	CASSQIWGSSYNEQFF	TGTGCCAGCAGCCAAATCTGGGGAAGCTCCTACAATGAGCAGTTCTTC
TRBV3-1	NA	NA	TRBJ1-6	CASSQAGYGTPLHF	TGTGCCAGCAGCCAAGCTGGGTATGGGACACCCCTCCACTTT
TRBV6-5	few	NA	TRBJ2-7	CASSYFGGPYEQYF	TGTGCCAGCAGTTACTTCGGGGGCCCCTACGAGCAGTACTTC
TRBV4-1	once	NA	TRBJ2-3	CASSNYHTDTQYF	TGCGCCAGCAGCAATTATCACACAGATACGCAGTATTTT
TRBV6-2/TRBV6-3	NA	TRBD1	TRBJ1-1	CASSHGGTGGTEAFF	TGTGCCAGCAGCCACGGAGGGACAGGGGGCACTGAAGCTTTCTTT
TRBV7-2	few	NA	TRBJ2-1	CASSLEGYYNEQFF	TGTGCCAGCAGCTTAGAGGGCTACTACAATGAGCAGTTCTTC
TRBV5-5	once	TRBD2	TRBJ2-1	CASSSRTSGGAVLYEQFF	TGTGCCAGCAGCTCCCGGACTAGCGGGGGGGCCGTATTATATGAGCAGTTCTTC
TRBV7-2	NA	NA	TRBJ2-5	CASSLASGAWGETQYF	TGTGCCAGCAGCTTAGCCTCAGGGGCCTGGGGAGAGACCCAGTACTTC
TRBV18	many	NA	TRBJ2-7	CASSPLGGREQYF	TGTGCCAGCTCACCACTCGGGGGACGCGAGCAGTACTTC
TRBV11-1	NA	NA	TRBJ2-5	CTSSFNPQETQYF	TGTACCAGCAGCTTCAATCCCCAAGAGACCCAGTACTTC
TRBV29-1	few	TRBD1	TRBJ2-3	CSVNKVQGSDTQYF	TGCAGCGTTAACAAAGTACAGGGGTCAGATACGCAGTATTTT
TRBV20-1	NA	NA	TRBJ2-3	CSAPDSSTDTQYF	TGCAGTGCTCCAGACAGCAGCACAGATACGCAGTATTTT
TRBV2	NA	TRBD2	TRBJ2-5	CASSDGGGTSLQETQYF	TGTGCCAGCAGTGACGGCGGGGGGACTAGCTTACAAGAGACCCAGTACTTC